The TCR beta chain under discussion was sequenced for a study of tumor-infiltrating lymphocytes in primary liver carcinoma. CDR3 length: 14 residues. Germline V CDR1 and CDR2: MGHRA, YSYEKL. In the case of this clonotype: The junction departs from germline at one end; a sequencing error may be responsible.

The source material, roughly 20-31 mg of unsorted bulk tissue, was used to co-extract RNA and DNA. For each tumor, five separate regions were sampled. The investigators made TCR beta cDNA from roughly 0.45 ug total RNA, using a constant-region primer. Three nested multiplex PCR rounds, a slightly modified ARM-PCR, produced the libraries for TCR beta. TRBV1-TRBV30 forward primers paired with a C-beta reverse primer were used in the first two PCR rounds, which ran approximately 10 cycles each. Each CDR3 protein gets one entry after TCRdb re-called the multiplex PCR reads with MiXCR. The table has roughly 50,000 distinct CDR3 sequences, about 80% seen once.

The receptor was isolated from a man aged 40-50 years with primary liver carcinoma and hepatitis B virus infection. The chain combines TRBV4-1 with TRBJ2-1; no clear D gene. The source material was liver tumor tissue from sampling region 2. Subset: tumor region T2, inferior pole. The CDR3 here is CANSRGNYNNEQFF. In nucleotides, the CDR3 is TGCGCCAACAGCCGAGGCAACTATAACAATGAGCAGTTCTTC.